This T cell receptor beta chain came from a study of control samples from healthy donors and cancer patients. Libraries were prepared by immunoSEQ multiplex PCR; TCRdb keeps only in-frame clonotypes and omits some of them. The sample includes about 97,000 clones, 90% to 95% of them seen just once. This CDR3 contains 12 residues. CDR1 is LNHNV and CDR2 is YYDKDF in the germline V gene (reference sequence). Trimming removed 3 bases from V and 4 bases from J, with 6 bases in between. This receptor was taken from a woman aged 18-35 years in good health. The V call is TRBV15, the J call TRBJ2-5; D gene uncertain. Sequencing was done on a sample of blood. Here the CDR3 reads CATSRIGETQYF. CDR3 sequence (DNA): TGTGCCACCAGCAGGATTGGAGAGACCCAGTACTTC.